There are a few counts of the clone carrying this TCR beta chain. V gave up 6 bases and J gave up 7 bases, with 15 bases separating them. CDR3 length: 13 residues. The V gene's germline CDR1 is SNHLY and CDR2 FYNNEI. This entry comes from a study of blood T cell repertoires in COVID-19. The table came from immunoSEQ multiplex PCR; TCRdb's copy has only in-frame clones and leaves some out. The sample holds about 120,000 clones, roughly 79% seen once. Material for sequencing was peripheral blood. The V gene is TRBV2, the J gene TRBJ1-2; possible D gene TRBD1, 6 bases. The clonotype comes from a man in his 70s with acute or convalescent COVID-19. The CDR3 is CASRPQGYGGYTF. The CDR3 DNA reads as TGTGCCAGCAGGCCACAGGGCTACGGTGGCTACACCTTC.